This TCR beta chain emerged from a study of T cell clonotyping in hematopoietic cell transplantation listed by TCRdb under 2021. Regarding the research as a whole: In the study, around 130 blood samples were gathered from roughly 40 consecutive transplant recipients and their related donors. Patient recruitment ran from late 2015 to early 2017, and follow-up continued until late 2020 or death.

Comment on this clone: The antigen this receptor binds is unknown. The record has no base qualities; no much larger clone is one base away.

With the immunoSEQ assay, which is a bias-controlled multiplex PCR relying on V- and J-specific primers, TCR beta CDR3 regions were amplified from genomic DNA. A proprietary barcode and Illumina adapter sequences were added to the CDR3 amplicons in a second PCR step. CDR3 libraries were sequenced on an Illumina MiSeq instrument. Per the source publication's procedure: immunoSEQ Analyzer 3.0 was used for export and quality control, with R Bioconductor and Immunarch used for downstream analyses. Only productive rearrangements in the normalized downsampled data set were used to calculate repertoire metrics. In the normalized cohort, a clonotype counted as pathologically expanded if the clonotype was larger than 5 templates. The Inverse Simpson Index was used to measure repertoire diversity. CMV-specificity analyses were carried out on the non-normalized data set to capture all clonotypes. In its TCRdb copy, this immuneACCESS table keeps in-frame sequences only and misses some clones. Where compared with another copy, unresolved V genes explain less than half of these, and the others have no known cause. The DNA was the basis for D and trimming; V, J and clone size are from that table. This sample holds around 2,000 clones; about 90% were observed only once. 9.5% to 15% of the sample is taken by the ten largest.

Interpreted using the paper, the time point label stands for: 30 days after allo-HCT. Blood from recipients was drawn about 28 days before transplant and again at days 30, 100 and 180 after transplant. Nuclei Lysis Solution was used to extract genomic DNA from fresh or cryopreserved unfractionated peripheral blood mononuclear cells. As encoded in the germline V gene (reference sequence), CDR1 is GTSNPN while CDR2 is SVGIG. From the cysteine through the phenylalanine, the CDR3 covers 14 amino acids. Left in the record is the CDR3 DNA by itself, 42 bases read in frame from the first base. Trimming at the junction amounts to 1 base on V and 5 bases on J, and the germline ends lie 15 bases apart. The paper as a whole reports these results and caveats: Overlap with donor repertoires was found for only a small fraction of recipient repertoires, with over 95% found to appear de novo at the given depth. After transplant, TCR diversity in recipients dropped, and pathologically expanded clonotypes climbed progressively between day 30 and day 180. The sample size was limited, and because cells were not sorted, the contributions of CD4 and CD8 repertoires could not be separated. Donor and pretransplant recipient Inverse Simpson Index values predicted broader posttransplant TCR repertoire diversity.

The source of this sequence is a female patient aged 45 to 65 who had an allogeneic stem cell transplant from a related donor, so the T cells may come from the graft donor. Some clones in this sample may be carry-over from other donors' samples. The source was peripheral blood mononuclear cells, collected 30 days after allogeneic stem cell transplant. The sequence links TRBV30 to TRBJ2-7; the D region may be TRBD1 or TRBD2, each matching 6 bases equally. The DNA sequence follows: TGTGCCTGGAGTGCGGCCCACCGGGGGCACGAGCAGTACTTC. This yields the protein CAWSAAHRGHEQYF. Reference TRBV30 and TRBJ2-7 genes cover what lies past the CDR3, so the full variable domain is SQTIHQWPATLVQPVGSPLSLECTVEGTSNPNLYWYRQAAGRGLQLLFYSVGIGQISSEVPQNLSASRPQDRQFILSSKKLLLSDSGFYLCAWSAAHRGHEQYFGPGTRLTVT.